This is a list of T cell receptor beta chains from one sample in a study of naive and memory T cell subsets. TCRdb reprocessed the UMI-ligation and nested PCR reads with MiXCR, giving one entry per CDR3 protein. This sample carries over 80,000 distinct CDR3 sequences, approximately 10% of them seen once, and the ten largest clones take more than 0.11%. The sample consisted of naive CD4+ T cells from blood. The receptors stem from a human donor in good health. The CDR3 runs from the conserved cysteine through the conserved F or W. D genes are given only for firm matches. Rows give clone size only sometimes, using once, few, many, or a class for an expanded clone.

V gene	clone size	J gene	D gene	CDR3 length	CDR3 protein	CDR3 DNA
TRBV6-2/TRBV6-3	few	TRBJ2-2	.	14	CASSYRLNTGELFF	TGTGCCAGCAGTTACAGGTTAAACACCGGGGAGCTGTTTTTT
TRBV7-6	few	TRBJ1-5	.	13	CASSVGERQPQHF	TGTGCCAGCAGCGTAGGTGAAAGACAGCCCCAGCATTTT
TRBV18	few	TRBJ2-5	.	11	CASSPSETQYF	TGTGCCAGCTCACCGAGCGAGACCCAGTACTTC
TRBV6-2/TRBV6-3	few	TRBJ2-2	.	19	CASSYSLTAKALNTGELFF	TGTGCCAGCAGTTACTCGCTAACAGCCAAGGCCCTGAACACCGGGGAGCTGTTTTTT
TRBV7-2	many	TRBJ2-3	.	15	CASSLDRTSTDTQYF	TGTGCCAGCAGCTTAGACAGGACTAGCACAGATACGCAGTATTTT
TRBV20-1	many	TRBJ2-3	TRBD2	18	CSARDRERGLAGADTQYF	TGCAGTGCTAGAGATCGGGAGAGGGGACTAGCGGGAGCAGATACGCAGTATTTT
TRBV5-1	.	TRBJ2-6	.	16	CASSLGQGAGANVLTF	TGCGCCAGCAGCTTGGGCCAGGGTGCGGGGGCCAACGTCCTGACTTTC
TRBV18	.	TRBJ2-1	.	15	CASSQDLTQGNEQFF	TGTGCCAGCTCACAAGACCTTACCCAAGGGAATGAGCAGTTCTTC
TRBV4-2	.	TRBJ1-5	.	14	CASSQGDGNGPQHF	TGTGCCAGCAGCCAAGGCGACGGAAATGGTCCCCAGCATTTT
TRBV7-9	.	TRBJ2-1	.	18	CASSFSGAPGISYNEQFF	TGTGCCAGCAGCTTTTCTGGGGCCCCTGGTATTTCCTACAATGAGCAGTTCTTC
TRBV29-1	few	TRBJ2-3	TRBD2	14	CSVVLAGSTDTQYF	TGCAGCGTTGTTCTAGCGGGATCCACAGATACGCAGTATTTT
TRBV4-3	.	TRBJ2-1	TRBD2	18	CASSQENQGLAAYNEQFF	TGCGCCAGCAGCCAAGAGAACCAGGGACTAGCGGCATACAATGAGCAGTTCTTC
TRBV20-1	.	TRBJ2-7	.	14	CSARVPLGPNEQYF	TGCAGTGCTAGAGTCCCCTTGGGTCCTAACGAGCAGTACTTC
TRBV5-5	.	TRBJ2-7	TRBD2	15	CASSVAGGLSYEQYF	TGTGCCAGCAGCGTAGCGGGGGGGCTGTCCTACGAGCAGTACTTC
TRBV2	.	TRBJ1-6	.	16	CASSLDSPSTNSPLHF	TGTGCCAGCAGTCTTGACAGCCCGTCTACCAATTCACCCCTCCACTTT
TRBV24-1	few	TRBJ2-3	TRBD2	15	CATSEPGLAADTQYF	TGTGCCACCAGTGAACCAGGACTAGCGGCAGATACGCAGTATTTT
TRBV20-1	few	TRBJ2-7	TRBD2	14	CSARWAGEFREQYF	TGCAGTGCTAGATGGGCGGGGGAGTTCCGAGAGCAGTACTTC
TRBV18	few	TRBJ1-5	.	14	CASSSENSGQPQHF	TGTGCCAGCTCATCCGAAAACTCGGGTCAGCCCCAGCATTTT
TRBV7-2	.	TRBJ1-2	TRBD1	14	CATPRGDRLYGYTF	TGTGCCACACCTCGGGGGGACAGGTTATATGGCTACACCTTC
TRBV4-3	.	TRBJ2-1	.	15	CASSQDQLSYNEQFF	TGCGCCAGCAGCCAAGATCAACTGTCCTACAATGAGCAGTTCTTC
TRBV10-3	many	TRBJ1-1	.	13	CAISETGFNEAFF	TGTGCCATCAGTGAGACAGGATTTAATGAAGCTTTCTTT
TRBV7-2	many	TRBJ1-5	.	16	CASSLRPGPSNQPQHF	TGTGCCAGCAGCTTAAGACCAGGGCCTAGCAATCAGCCCCAGCATTTT
TRBV3-1	many	TRBJ2-3	.	13	CASSWSSTDTQYF	TGTGCCAGCAGTTGGAGCAGCACAGATACGCAGTATTTT
TRBV3-1	many	TRBJ2-2	TRBD1	16	CASSQDRGQGARELFF	TGTGCCAGCAGCCAAGATCGAGGACAGGGGGCGAGGGAGCTGTTTTTT
TRBV7-3	.	TRBJ1-1	.	13	CASSGGRFTEAFF	TGTGCCAGCTCGGGGGGAAGGTTCACTGAAGCTTTCTTT
TRBV6-1	.	TRBJ2-7	.	15	CASSEMKAGSYEQYF	TGTGCCAGCAGTGAAATGAAAGCGGGCTCCTACGAGCAGTACTTC
TRBV28	.	TRBJ2-5	TRBD2	15	CASSLAGSGGETQYF	TGTGCCAGCAGCCTAGCGGGATCGGGGGGAGAGACCCAGTACTTC
TRBV20-1	few	TRBJ2-7	.	18	CSARAASWMVAHPYEQYF	TGCAGTGCTAGGGCCGCCTCGTGGATGGTGGCCCATCCCTACGAGCAGTACTTC
TRBV4-3	.	TRBJ1-3	.	15	CASSQEDRRRNTIYF	TGCGCCAGCAGCCAGGAAGACAGGCGACGTAACACCATATATTTT
TRBV19	.	TRBJ2-6	.	17	CASSIVARSSGANVLTF	TGTGCCAGTAGTATAGTGGCCCGGAGCTCTGGGGCCAACGTCCTGACTTTC
TRBV18	many	TRBJ2-3	.	14	CASSPFGYTDTQYF	TGTGCCAGCTCACCATTCGGTTACACAGATACGCAGTATTTT
TRBV24-1	few	TRBJ2-7	.	14	CATSDATRPYEQYF	TGTGCCACCAGTGATGCGACCCGACCCTACGAGCAGTACTTC
TRBV6-2/TRBV6-3	few	TRBJ2-3	.	14	CASSYSNLFGTQYF	TGTGCCAGCAGTTACTCGAATCTGTTCGGTACGCAGTATTTT
TRBV7-9	many	TRBJ2-7	.	11	CASSLNYEQYF	TGTGCCAGCAGCCTGAACTACGAGCAGTACTTC
TRBV18	.	TRBJ1-1	.	14	CASSPQALNTEAFF	TGTGCCAGCTCACCACAAGCATTAAACACTGAAGCTTTCTTT
TRBV20-1	many	TRBJ1-2	TRBD1	15	CSARDHNRGWSGYTF	TGCAGTGCTAGAGACCATAACAGGGGATGGAGTGGCTACACCTTC
TRBV3-1	few	TRBJ2-1	TRBD2	16	CASKRNGLADYNEQFF	TGTGCCAGCAAACGAAACGGACTAGCGGACTACAATGAGCAGTTCTTC
TRBV18	.	TRBJ1-2	.	16	CASSPLRDQSLNGYTF	TGTGCCAGCTCACCACTGAGAGACCAGAGCCTAAATGGCTACACCTTC
TRBV29-1	few	TRBJ2-1	TRBD2	15	CSAGPLADSYNEQFF	TGCAGCGCCGGGCCCCTAGCGGACTCCTACAATGAGCAGTTCTTC